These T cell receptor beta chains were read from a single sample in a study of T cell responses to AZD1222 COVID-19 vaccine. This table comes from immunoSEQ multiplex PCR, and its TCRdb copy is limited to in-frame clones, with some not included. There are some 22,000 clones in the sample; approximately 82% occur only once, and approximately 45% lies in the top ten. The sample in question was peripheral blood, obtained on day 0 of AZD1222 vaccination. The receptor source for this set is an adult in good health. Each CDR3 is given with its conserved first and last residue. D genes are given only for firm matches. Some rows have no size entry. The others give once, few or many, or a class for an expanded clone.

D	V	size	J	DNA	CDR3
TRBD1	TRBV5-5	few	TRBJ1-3	TGTGCCAGCAGCTGGGGCTCGTCGGGAGGGGGCGTTGACACCATATATTTT	CASSWGSSGGGVDTIYF
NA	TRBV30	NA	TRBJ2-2	TGTGCCTGGAGTGTACGAGGGGCCGGCACCGGGGAGCTGTTTTTT	CAWSVRGAGTGELFF
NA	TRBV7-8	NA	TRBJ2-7	TGTGCCAGCAGCTCTACAGGGACCGGCGACGAGCAGTACTTC	CASSSTGTGDEQYF
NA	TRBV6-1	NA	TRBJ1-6	TGTGCCAGCAGTGAAGCGAGTGGTACTAATTCACCCCTCCACTTT	CASSEASGTNSPLHF
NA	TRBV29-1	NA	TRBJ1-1	TGCAGCGTTGACATTGGGGCCCCCAACACTGAAGCTTTCTTT	CSVDIGAPNTEAFF
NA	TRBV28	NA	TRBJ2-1	TGTGCCAGCAGCCCGACGCGGGGATACAATGAGCAGTTCTTC	CASSPTRGYNEQFF
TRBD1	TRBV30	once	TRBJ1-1	TGTGCCTCGGGCAGGGGGGAAACGTCAGACACTGAAGCTTTCTTT	CASGRGETSDTEAFF
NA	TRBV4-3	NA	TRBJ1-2	TGCGCCAGCAGAGACAAGGATCTGTCTAACTATGGCTACACCTTC	CASRDKDLSNYGYTF
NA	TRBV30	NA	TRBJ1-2	TGTGCCTGGACCGAAGCCGCCGGGATCTTCTATGGCTACACCTTC	CAWTEAAGIFYGYTF
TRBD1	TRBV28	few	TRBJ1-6	TGTGCCAGCTCCGGACAGGAGAATTCACCCCTCCACTTT	CASSGQENSPLHF
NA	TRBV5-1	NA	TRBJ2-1	TGCGCCAGCAGCTTTGGGGGCAATGAGCAGTTCTTC	CASSFGGNEQFF
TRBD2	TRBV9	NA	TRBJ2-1	TGTGCCAGCAGCGTAGAGTTCTCGGTTGCGGGAGACTCCTACAATGAGCAGTTCTTC	CASSVEFSVAGDSYNEQFF
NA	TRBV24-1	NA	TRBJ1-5	TGTGCCACCAGTGAGTCTCCGCATTTT	CATSESPHF
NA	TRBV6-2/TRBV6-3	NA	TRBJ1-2	TGTGCCAGCAGCGCTAGGGATTTTCACCAATATGGCTACACCTTC	CASSARDFHQYGYTF
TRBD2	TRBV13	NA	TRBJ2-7	TGTGCCAGCAGCCCCTCTAGCGGGAACGAGCAGTACTTC	CASSPSSGNEQYF
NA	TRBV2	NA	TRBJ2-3	TGTGCCAGCAGTTCCGGGACATCGCTCACAGATACGCAGTATTTT	CASSSGTSLTDTQYF
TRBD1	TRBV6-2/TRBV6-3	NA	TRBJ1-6	TGTGCCAGCAGTGCCCGGGACAGGGCTTTGTCACCCCTCCACTTT	CASSARDRALSPLHF
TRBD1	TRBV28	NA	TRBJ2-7	TGTGCCAGCAGTGTCCCTCGGGACAGAGGCCCGTGGTACTTC	CASSVPRDRGPWYF
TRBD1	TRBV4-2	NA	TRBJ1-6	TGTGCCAGCAGCCAGGGGACAGAGTATAGTTCACCCCTCCACTTT	CASSQGTEYSSPLHF
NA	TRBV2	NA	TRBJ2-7	TGTGCCAGCAGTTCCGGGGCCGACTCCTACGAGCAGTACTTC	CASSSGADSYEQYF
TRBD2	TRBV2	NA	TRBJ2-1	TGTGCCAGCAGGACGGGACTAGCGGGAGCGAGCTCCTACAATGAGCAGTTCTTC	CASRTGLAGASSYNEQFF
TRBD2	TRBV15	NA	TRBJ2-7	TGTGCCACCAGCAGTACACTAGCGGCCTACGAGCAGTACTTC	CATSSTLAAYEQYF
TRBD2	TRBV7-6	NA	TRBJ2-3	TGTGCCAGCAGCTCTTGGACTAGCGGGGGAACAGATACGCAGTATTTT	CASSSWTSGGTDTQYF
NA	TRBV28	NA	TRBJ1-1	TGTGCCAGCAGTACAGTATTCCTAAACACTGAAGCTTTCTTT	CASSTVFLNTEAFF
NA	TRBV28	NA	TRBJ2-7	TGTGCCAGCAGTTTAGGAATTTTCTACGAGCAGTACTTC	CASSLGIFYEQYF
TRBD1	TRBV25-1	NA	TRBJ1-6	TGTGCCAGCAGTCCCGGGGGACAGTTAAATTCACCCCTCCACTTT	CASSPGGQLNSPLHF
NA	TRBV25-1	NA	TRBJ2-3	TGTGCCAGCAGTTCGGGACGGGAGAGCACAGATACGCAGTATTTT	CASSSGRESTDTQYF
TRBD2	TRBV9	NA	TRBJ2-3	TGTGCCAGCAGCGTAAGACTAGCGGGAGAACCAGATACGCAGTATTTT	CASSVRLAGEPDTQYF
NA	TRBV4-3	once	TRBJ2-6	TGCGCCAGCAGCCAAGTGACTGGGGCCAACGTCCTGACTTTC	CASSQVTGANVLTF
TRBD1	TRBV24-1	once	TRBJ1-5	TGTGCCACCAGTGATTTGTGGACGGACAGGGCGGAAAATCAGCCCCAGCATTTT	CATSDLWTDRAENQPQHF
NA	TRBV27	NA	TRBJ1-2	TGTGCCAGCAGTTTCGGTCGGCAGGGAAACGGCTACACCTTC	CASSFGRQGNGYTF